A single sample gave rise to the 25 T cell receptor beta chains below, sequenced in a study of siplizumab effects on memory and regulatory T cells. Libraries were prepared by immunoSEQ multiplex PCR; TCRdb keeps only in-frame clonotypes and omits some of them. The table has about 87,000 clones, 87% seen once; the top ten hold around 1.6%. Specimen: Tregs sorted from blood. All receptors come from a human donor in good health.

V is TRBV12-5 and J is TRBJ1-1; D gene ambiguous. CDR3 size: 13 residues. CDR1 LGHNT and CDR2 FRNRAP come from the germline V gene. The V gene lost 3 bases and the J gene lost 1 base, with 6 bases spanning the gap. The CDR3 sequence: CASGLMGNTEAFF. Written as DNA, the CDR3 is TGTGCTAGTGGTTTAATGGGGAACACTGAAGCTTTCTTT.

The rearrangement uses TRBV6-5 and TRBJ1-5; D not certain. Looked up from germline, CDR1 is MNHEY and CDR2 is SVGAGI. The CDR3 runs to 15 residues. Trimming stripped 0 bases from V and 3 bases from J, with 9 bases between. This chain's CDR3 is CASSYSRSVNQPQHF. CDR3 nucleotide sequence: TGTGCCAGCAGTTACTCGAGATCAGTCAATCAGCCCCAGCATTTT.

The chain has TRBV13 and TRBJ2-3, with TRBD2 identical over 9 bases. Germline V lookup: CDR1 PRHDT, CDR2 FYEKMQ (reference sequence). The CDR3 consists of 16 residues. V lost 2 bases, J lost 0 bases, and 3 bases stayed unmatched. CDR3 in amino acids: CASSLRTSVSTDTQYF. DNA for the CDR3: TGTGCCAGCAGCTTAAGGACTAGCGTCAGCACAGATACGCAGTATTTT. Full variable domain (outside the CDR3, taken from reference TRBV13 and TRBJ2-3): AAGVIQSPRHLIKEKRETATLKCYPIPRHDTVYWYQQGPGQDPQFLISFYEKMQSDKGSIPDRFSAQQFSDYHSELNMSSLELGDSALYFCASSLRTSVSTDTQYFGPGTRLTVL.

The rearrangement links TRBV11-2 to TRBJ2-6; D call uncertain. V lost 5 bases to trimming and J lost 0 bases, with 8 bases between them. Germline loops: CDR1 SGHAT, CDR2 FQNNGV. The CDR3 loop spans 15 amino acids. This CDR3 reads CASSQRYSGANVLTF. DNA of the CDR3: TGTGCCAGCAGCCAACGTTACTCTGGGGCCAACGTCCTGACTTTC.

This rearrangement joins TRBV6-5 to TRBJ1-1; D possibly corresponds to TRBD1 (5 bases). Germline loops: CDR1 MNHEY, CDR2 SVGAGI. Trimming took off 3 bases at V and 0 bases at J, with 14 bases between the two ends. The CDR3 is 16 residues long. The CDR3, as DNA: TGTGCCAGCAGTTATGAGTCAGGGACCTTGAACACTGAAGCTTTCTTT. This sequence encodes CASSYESGTLNTEAFF.

The rearrangement links TRBV6-5 to TRBJ1-3; D is uncertain. The germline V gene encodes CDR1 MNHEY and CDR2 SVGAGI. V was clipped by 6 bases and J by 0 bases, with 12 bases between them. This CDR3 has 15 residues. The CDR3 DNA reads TGTGCCAGCAGACTTGACGGGAGCTCTGGAAACACCATATATTTT. Translated, it gives CASRLDGSSGNTIYF.

The chain employs TRBV9 and TRBJ2-5, with TRBD2 matching over 7 bases. Germline V lookup: CDR1 SGDLS, CDR2 YYNGEE. The J segment lost 5 bases and the V segment lost 0 bases, leaving 7 bases of the junction unmatched. The CDR3 is 15 amino acids. The CDR3 DNA reads as TGTGCCAGCAGCGTAGACGGGGGGTCAGGGGAGACCCAGTACTTC. The encoded protein is CASSVDGGSGETQYF. Variable domain in full (rest from reference TRBV9 and TRBJ2-5): DSGVTQTPKHLITATGQRVTLRCSPRSGDLSVYWYQQSLDQGLQFLIQYYNGEERAKGNILERFSAQQFPDLHSELNLSSLELGDSALYFCASSVDGGSGETQYFGPGTRLLVL.

This clone was picked up one time. The V and J genes are TRBV11-2 and TRBJ2-7; D is possibly TRBD2 (7 bases). Trimming stripped 5 bases from V and 0 bases from J, with 14 bases between. CDR1 is SGHAT, CDR2 FQNNGV, per germline. The CDR3 has 15 amino acids. CDR3 nucleotides: TGTGCCAGCAGCACTTCGGGGGGCTTCTCCTACGAGCAGTACTTC. It is translated as CASSTSGGFSYEQYF.

DNA of the CDR3: TGTGCCAGCAGTTTCGGGAGCAGAGGGTCACCCCTCCACTTT. It encodes CASSFGSRGSPLHF. This sequence joins TRBV27 and TRBJ1-6, with unresolved D. Germline values: CDR1 MNHEY, CDR2 SMNVEV (reference sequence). The CDR3 contains 14 residues. V lost 3 bases and J 10 bases, leaving 13 bases between the germline ends.

On this clone: The missing conserved phenylalanine or tryptophan at the end of this CDR3 makes a read error likely. The V and J genes are TRBV27 and TRBJ1-5; D is unresolved. With 7 bases removed from V and 0 bases from J, the gap between germline ends came to 10 bases. The CDR3 is made up of 14 amino acids. Germline values: CDR1 MNHEY, CDR2 SMNVEV (reference sequence). The CDR3 is CASTLEDSNQPQHL. DNA for the CDR3: TGTGCCAGCACATTGGAGGATAGCAATCAGCCCCAGCATCTT.

This rearrangement joins TRBV5-4 to TRBJ2-5; TRBD1 matches at 12 bases. The J segment lost 5 bases and the V segment lost 4 bases, leaving 6 bases of the junction unmatched. From germline, CDR1 is SGHNT and CDR2 YYREEE (reference sequence). CDR3 length: 15 amino acids. DNA of the CDR3: TGTGCCAGCAGCCGGGGACAGGGGGCCCGGGAGACCCAGTACTTC. Amino acids: CASSRGQGARETQYF.

The chain carries TRBV5-5 and TRBJ2-6; perhaps TRBD2 as D (6 bases). V lost 4 bases to trimming and J lost 2 bases, with 10 bases between them. The length of the CDR3 is 15 residues. Germline CDR1 is SGHKS and CDR2 is YYEKEE (reference sequence). CDR3 coding DNA: TGTGCCAGCAGCCCCGCGGGGACTGGGGCCAACGTCCTGACTTTC. Translating gives CASSPAGTGANVLTF. The full variable domain, rest sourced from reference TRBV5-5 and TRBJ2-6, is DAGVTQSPTHLIKTRGQQVTLRCSPISGHKSVSWYQQVLGQGPQFIFQYYEKEERGRGNFPDRFSARQFPNYSSELNVNALLLGDSALYLCASSPAGTGANVLTFGAGSRLTVL.

The chain joins TRBV28 to TRBJ2-7; D is perhaps TRBD1 or TRBD2 (5 bases each). V dropped 9 bases and J dropped 2 bases, with 14 bases sitting between them. Germline CDR1 reads MDHEN; CDR2 reads SYDVKM. This CDR3 has 13 amino acids. The DNA for the CDR3 is TGTGCCAGTGGGCAGGGACCCCCCTACGAGCAGTACTTC. It encodes CASGQGPPYEQYF.

The V and J genes are TRBV6-1 and TRBJ1-2, with 7 positions matching TRBD1. The CDR3 is 12 residues long. Germline V lookup: CDR1 MNHNS, CDR2 SASEGT. Trimming removed 7 bases from V and 7 bases from J; junction bases left unmatched: 6. The CDR3 region has the DNA TGTGCCAGCACCACAGGGGATCGTGGCTACACCTTC. This sequence encodes CASTTGDRGYTF.

V usage is TRBV18 and J usage is TRBJ2-2; 10 nucleotides agree with TRBD2. Germline lookup yields CDR1 KGHSH and CDR2 LQKENI. The CDR3 is 16 residues long. The V gene end was trimmed by 6 bases and the J gene end by 8 bases; junction bases not matched to a gene: 12. This CDR3 is CASSPGTSDPIGELFF. The CDR3 DNA follows: TGTGCCAGCTCGCCCGGGACTAGCGACCCTATAGGGGAGCTGTTTTTT.

This clone is medium-sized in the sample. This chain uses TRBV7-2 with TRBJ2-3; D is possibly TRBD1 or TRBD2 (6 bases each). Between the trimmed V and J ends, which lost 2 bases and 5 bases, there was a span of 20 bases. In germline, CDR1 is SGHTA, CDR2 FQGNSA. This CDR3 spans 17 amino acids. DNA of the CDR3: TGTGCCAGCAGCTTAAGCCGGACAGCCCTGGGAGGAGATACGCAGTATTTT. Its translation is CASSLSRTALGGDTQYF.

A single count supports this clone. The V gene is TRBV4-2, the J gene TRBJ1-1; TRBD1 matches at 7 bases. V trimming: 0 bases; J trimming: 3 bases; junction bases outside the gene matches: 1. Germline V CDR1 and CDR2: LGHNA, YNFKEQ. The CDR3 totals 14 residues. CDR3 in DNA: TGTGCCAGCAGCCAAGAGACAGGGTACACTGAAGCTTTCTTT. This gives the protein CASSQETGYTEAFF.

This clone was seen once. This rearrangement joins TRBV6-1 to TRBJ1-3; unclear D gene. Germline V CDR1 and CDR2: MNHNS, SASEGT. The V end lost 8 bases, the J end lost 0 bases, and 11 bases lay between the germline ends. CDR3 length equals 14 residues. The CDR3 bases are TGTGCCAGCGGTGGAATCTTCTCTGGAAACACCATATATTTT. Translating gives CASGGIFSGNTIYF.

The rearrangement joins TRBV7-9 to TRBJ2-7; D uncertain. Germline V CDR1 and CDR2: SEHNR, FQNEAQ (reference sequence). The V and J ends lost 1 base and 3 bases respectively, with 10 bases between them. The CDR3 extends over 14 amino acids. The CDR3 coding sequence is TGTGCCAGCAGCTTAGTAGTGGGCGACTACGAGCAGTACTTC. Its protein is CASSLVVGDYEQYF. The entire variable domain, with the rest obtained from reference TRBV7-9 and TRBJ2-7, is as follows: DTGVSQNPRHKITKRGQNVTFRCDPISEHNRLYWYRQTLGQGPEFLTYFQNEAQLEKSRLLSDRFSAERPKGSFSTLEIQRTEQGDSAMYLCASSLVVGDYEQYFGPGTRLTVT.

The chain links TRBV12-5 to TRBJ1-1; D remains ambiguous. This CDR3 contains 14 residues. Trimming removed 5 bases from V and 5 bases from J, with 15 bases in between. The V gene's germline CDR1 is LGHNT and CDR2 FRNRAP. The CDR3 region is CASGPIPVGTEAFF. The CDR3 DNA follows: TGTGCTAGTGGTCCAATCCCCGTGGGGACTGAAGCTTTCTTT.

V usage is TRBV6-6 and J usage is TRBJ2-5; maybe TRBD2 (5 bases). Per germline, CDR1 MNHNY and CDR2 SVGAGI (reference sequence). The CDR3 has 15 amino acids. Trimming shortened V by 0 bases and J by 5 bases, and 13 bases separated the two germline ends. CDR3 residues: CASSYSRVARETQYF. CDR3 DNA sequence: TGTGCCAGCAGTTACTCTCGGGTAGCGCGGGAGACCCAGTACTTC.

The rearrangement uses TRBV7-2 and TRBJ2-1; 12 bases fit TRBD2. The length of the CDR3 is 14 residues. Looked up from germline, CDR1 is SGHTA and CDR2 is FQGNSA. The junction had 5 bases not matched to a gene; V was cut back by 5 bases and J by 9 bases. CDR3 DNA: TGTGCCAGCAGCCAGTCTAGCGGGAGGGGTGAGCAGTTCTTC. It translates to CASSQSSGRGEQFF.

The V and J genes are TRBV7-8 and TRBJ1-3, with D hard to call. Germline V lookup: CDR1 SGHVS, CDR2 FQNEAQ. The CDR3 spans 14 residues. V gave up 2 bases and J gave up 2 bases, with 7 bases separating them. The CDR3 DNA is TGTGCCAGCAGCTTACTGGGTCCTGGAAACACCATATATTTT. Amino acids: CASSLLGPGNTIYF. Variable domain in full (rest from reference TRBV7-8 and TRBJ1-3): GAGVSQSPRYKVAKRGQDVALRCDPISGHVSLFWYQQALGQGPEFLTYFQNEAQLDKSGLPSDRFFAERPEGSVSTLKIQRTQQEDSAVYLCASSLLGPGNTIYFGEGSWLTVV.

The J gene is TRBJ2-3, the V gene TRBV5-1; D uncertain. The CDR3 has 14 amino acids. From germline, CDR1 is SGHRS and CDR2 YFSETQ. Trimming shortened V by 5 bases and J by 0 bases, and 10 bases separated the two germline ends. The CDR3 DNA reads TGCGCCAGCAGGGGAAGTACTAGCACAGATACGCAGTATTTT. Protein product: CASRGSTSTDTQYF.

V gene TRBV14 combines with J gene TRBJ1-1; 10 positions match TRBD1. The J segment lost 1 base and the V segment lost 5 bases, leaving 7 bases of the junction unmatched. CDR1 and CDR2 from the germline V gene are SGHDN and FVKESK. CDR3 size: 16 residues. The CDR3: CASSYRQGAGNTEAFF. DNA for the CDR3: TGTGCCAGCAGCTACCGACAGGGGGCCGGGAACACTGAAGCTTTCTTT.